The 3 T cell receptor beta chains listed next were all sequenced from one sample in a study of identical twins. Via MiXCR, TCRdb re-called the 5' RACE reads, giving one row per CDR3 protein. The data contain fewer than 250,000 distinct CDR3 sequences, approximately 7.3% of them singletons. The data also belong to a second study, concerning yellow fever vaccine responses in identical twins.

Sequencing used CD8+ T cells sorted from blood. The receptors shown here come from a woman younger than 30 in good health.

This clonotype was recorded at least ten times. The chain links TRBV15 to TRBJ1-6, with 8 bases matching TRBD1. V shed 0 bases and J 17 bases; nucleotides not matched to a gene: 9. The CDR3 totals 14 residues. The germline gives CDR1 LNHNV, CDR2 YYDKDF (reference sequence). CDR3 protein: CATSRESAGGPFHF. The CDR3 DNA reads TGTGCCACCAGCAGAGAGTCGGCAGGGGGCCCATTCCACTTT.

This clonotype occurred many times. The chain joins TRBV5-6 to TRBJ2-1, with TRBD2 matching 11 bases. This CDR3 contains 16 residues. V shed 3 bases and J 4 bases; nucleotides not matched to a gene: 6. Germline CDR1 and CDR2: SGHDT and YYEEEE. The CDR3 DNA follows: TGTGCCAGCAGCTCTACCACTAGCGGGAGTTACAATGAGCAGTTCTTC. Translated: CASSSTTSGSYNEQFF. Using reference TRBV5-6 and TRBJ2-1 for the parts outside the CDR3, the full variable domain is DAGVTQSPTHLIKTRGQQVTLRCSPKSGHDTVSWYQQALGQGPQFIFQYYEEEERQRGNFPDRFSGHQFPNYSSELNVNALLLGDSALYLCASSSTTSGSYNEQFFGPGTRLTVL.

This clonotype has more than one count but fewer than ten. V and J are TRBV6-2 or TRBV6-3 and TRBJ2-3, with unresolved D. The V gene lost 11 bases and the J gene lost 6 bases, with 18 bases spanning the gap. Germline loops: CDR1 MNHEY, CDR2 SVGEGT. CDR3 length: 13 residues. CDR3 nucleotides: TGTGCCCTCTCTAGTGGGGTCAAGGATACGCAGTATTTT. It yields the protein CALSSGVKDTQYF.